A single sample is the source of the 26 T cell receptor beta chains below, sequenced in a study of cytomegalovirus exposure and HLA in healthy donors listed by TCRdb under 2017. Library preparation employed the immunoSEQ multiplex PCR assay. The multiplex PCR relied on a mix of 60 forward primers for TCR Vbeta segments and 13 reverse primers for TCR Jbeta segments. TCRdb obtained this table from immuneACCESS and retained in-frame rearrangements with V and J assigned. These tables miss some clones; where compared with another copy, unresolved V genes account for less than half of the shortfall, and the remainder is unexplained. This sample gives some 120,000 clones in total; around 80% of them show up just once. Around 13% of the sample lies in the top ten. Sequences were obtained from PBMCs. The receptors come from a woman aged 55-70 years in good health and CMV-seropositive.

The V and J genes are TRBV5-1 and TRBJ1-1; 8 bases fit TRBD1. CDR3 size: 14 residues. CDR1 SGHRS and CDR2 YFSETQ come from the germline V gene. The V gene end was trimmed by 4 bases and the J gene end by 1 base; junction bases not matched to a gene: 3. The CDR3 DNA is TGCGCCAGCAGCCGACAGGGGCAGAACACTGAAGCTTTCTTT. It codes for CASSRQGQNTEAFF.

The table lists this clone with a few counts. The chain is built from TRBV7-6 and TRBJ2-2; 8 nucleotides align to TRBD2. The length of the CDR3 is 17 residues. The germline V gene has CDR1 SGHVS and CDR2 FNYEAQ. V was pared by 5 bases and J by 2 bases, with 10 bases of the junction left unmatched. CDR3 in amino acids: CASSRGGRTVNTGELFF. CDR3 DNA sequence: TGTGCCAGCAGCCGGGGGGGACGGACCGTAAACACCGGGGAGCTGTTTTTT.

The rearrangement links TRBV18 to TRBJ2-2; D may be TRBD1 (7 bases). CDR3 length: 15 residues. CDR1 is KGHSH and CDR2 is LQKENI in the germline V gene. Trimming took 5 bases from V and 0 from J, leaving 10 bases between them. The CDR3, as DNA: TGTGCCAGCTCAGCGGGACAGCCGAACACCGGGGAGCTGTTTTTT. It translates to CASSAGQPNTGELFF. The full variable domain, rest sourced from reference TRBV18 and TRBJ2-2, is NAGVMQNPRHLVRRRGQEARLRCSPMKGHSHVYWYRQLPEEGLKFMVYLQKENIIDESGMPKERFSAEFPKEGPSILRIQQVVRGDSAAYFCASSAGQPNTGELFFGEGSRLTVL.

This chain uses TRBV9 with TRBJ2-4; the D gene is possibly TRBD2 (6 bases). The ends were cut back, 7 bases at V and 1 base at J, with 18 bases in the middle. The CDR3 contains 16 residues. The germline V gene has CDR1 SGDLS and CDR2 YYNGEE. The DNA of the CDR3 is TGTGCCAGCGCGCCAGAAGTGGGACTTGCCAAAAACATTCAGTACTTC. Protein sequence: CASAPEVGLAKNIQYF. Full variable domain (remainder filled in from reference TRBV9 and TRBJ2-4): DSGVTQTPKHLITATGQRVTLRCSPRSGDLSVYWYQQSLDQGLQFLIQYYNGEERAKGNILERFSAQQFPDLHSELNLSSLELGDSALYFCASAPEVGLAKNIQYFGAGTRLSVL.

The rearrangement uses TRBV2 and TRBJ1-5, with 7 bases that match TRBD1. Germline trimming cut 4 bases from V and 0 bases from J; bases unmatched to any gene: 12. The CDR3 runs to 18 residues. CDR1 and CDR2 from the germline V gene are SNHLY and FYNNEI. CDR3: CASSGSTGEPYSNQPQHF. CDR3 DNA sequence: TGTGCCAGCAGTGGTTCTACAGGGGAACCTTATAGCAATCAGCCCCAGCATTTT.

This chain connects TRBV5-5 to TRBJ2-6; 9 nucleotides align to TRBD1. Per the germline V gene, CDR1 is SGHKS and CDR2 is YYEKEE (reference sequence). The CDR3 extends over 17 amino acids. V trimming: 4 bases; J trimming: 1 base; junction bases outside the gene matches: 6. CDR3 nucleotides: TGTGCCAGCAGCCAGGACAGGGGTCAATCTGGGGCCAACGTCCTGACTTTC. Protein sequence: CASSQDRGQSGANVLTF. The whole variable domain, remainder taken from reference TRBV5-5 and TRBJ2-6, is DAGVTQSPTHLIKTRGQQVTLRCSPISGHKSVSWYQQVLGQGPQFIFQYYEKEERGRGNFPDRFSARQFPNYSSELNVNALLLGDSALYLCASSQDRGQSGANVLTFGAGSRLTVL.

This chain links TRBV12-5 with TRBJ2-7; 9 bases match TRBD2. CDR1 is LGHNT and CDR2 is FRNRAP in the germline V gene. V trimming: 1 base; J trimming: 1 base; junction bases outside the gene matches: 8. The CDR3 is 17 amino acids. The CDR3 DNA sequence: TGTGCTAGTGGTTTGGCGACTAGCGGATTAGCTTCCTACGAGCAGTACTTC. This codes for CASGLATSGLASYEQYF.

In its sample, this clone was seen a few times. This chain uses TRBV7-9 with TRBJ2-2; 12 bases are shared with TRBD2. The CDR3 length is 16 residues. The germline V gene encodes CDR1 SEHNR and CDR2 FQNEAQ (reference sequence). Unmatched junction bases numbered 2, after V lost 2 bases and J lost 4 bases. CDR3 protein: CASSLSLAGGTGELFF. CDR3 sequence (DNA): TGTGCCAGCAGCTTATCACTAGCGGGAGGCACCGGGGAGCTGTTTTTT.

The table lists this clone with a count of one. This chain joins TRBV29-1 and TRBJ1-1, with D unclear. The CDR3 extends over 11 amino acids. Between the trimmed V and J ends, which lost 6 bases and 4 bases, there was a span of 9 bases. Germline V gene lookup returns CDR1 SQVTM and CDR2 ANQGSEA. The CDR3 here is CSVGSSTEAFF. The CDR3 DNA is TGCAGCGTGGGCAGCAGCACTGAAGCTTTCTTT.

V and J are TRBV5-1 and TRBJ1-6, with 10 bases aligning to TRBD1. The length of the CDR3 is 16 residues. V dropped 2 bases and J dropped 9; count of bases not matched to a gene: 8. Germline CDR1 reads SGHRS; CDR2 reads YFSETQ. The CDR3 DNA is TGCGCCAGCAGCTTTGTTAGGGACAGGGGACGTTCACCCCTCCACTTT. Translating it yields CASSFVRDRGRSPLHF.

The rearrangement uses TRBV5-4 and TRBJ2-3; 7 bases are a match to TRBD2. Germline V gene data show CDR1 as SGHNT and CDR2 as YYREEE (reference sequence). CDR3 length equals 18 residues. Losses at the gene ends were 5 bases for V and 3 bases for J; bases not matched to a gene: 18. CDR3 nucleotide sequence: TGTGCCAGCAGTCGCGGGGGTTCTGCCCACGGGGGTACAGATACGCAGTATTTT. This encodes CASSRGGSAHGGTDTQYF.

This clone was found a few times. The chain employs TRBV7-3 and TRBJ1-6; a possible D gene is TRBD1 (5 bases). Trimming took 2 bases from V and 6 from J, leaving 11 bases between them. The CDR3 runs 15 residues. Germline loops: CDR1 SGHTA, CDR2 FQGTGA. The CDR3 DNA follows: TGTGCCAGCAGCTTAGTTCGGGGGGTTAATTCACCCCTCCACTTT. As protein: CASSLVRGVNSPLHF.

CDR3 coding DNA: TGTGCCAGCAGATCAGGGGCCCCAGGGACCCAGTACTTC. Its translation is CASRSGAPGTQYF. The chain is built from TRBV27 and TRBJ2-5; perhaps TRBD1 as D (6 bases). The V gene's germline CDR1 is MNHEY and CDR2 SMNVEV (reference sequence). The CDR3 spans 13 residues. The V gene lost 6 bases and the J gene lost 7 bases, with 15 bases spanning the gap.

The genes are TRBV5-4 and TRBJ2-1; the D gene is possibly TRBD2 (5 bases). Looked up from germline, CDR1 is SGHNT and CDR2 is YYREEE (reference sequence). The CDR3 is 13 residues long. Trimming took off 9 bases at V and 9 bases at J, with 19 bases between the two ends. The chain's CDR3 is CATQSNRRGEQFF. In DNA, the CDR3 is TGTGCCACCCAATCCAACCGTCGGGGTGAGCAGTTCTTC.

The V gene is TRBV6-6, the J gene TRBJ1-1, with TRBD1 as a possible D gene (6 bases). CDR3 length: 13 residues. The V gene lost 7 bases and the J gene lost 11 bases, with 20 bases spanning the gap. Germline assignment: CDR1 MNHNY and CDR2 SVGAGI (reference sequence). Here the CDR3 DNA reads TGTGCCAGCACTCAGCCGACGGGGGGGGCGGCTTTCTTT. It encodes CASTQPTGGAAFF.

This CDR3 is CASSQDQGFEKLFF. The CDR3 DNA reads TGCGCCAGCAGCCAAGATCAGGGGTTCGAAAAACTGTTTTTT. The chain is built from TRBV4-3 and TRBJ1-4, with D perhaps TRBD1 (6 bases). The V end was cut by 0 bases, the J end by 8 bases, with 10 bases between. The CDR3 has 14 residues. Germline values: CDR1 LGHNA, CDR2 YSLEER.

This chain connects TRBV2 to TRBJ2-2; TRBD1 matches at 9 bases. The CDR3 is 16 residues long. Germline CDR1 SNHLY, CDR2 FYNNEI. The V segment lost 6 bases and the J segment 3 bases; nucleotides outside the gene matches: 8. CDR3 loop: CASSLRQGGYTGELFF. The DNA for the CDR3 is TGTGCCAGCAGCCTGAGACAGGGGGGATACACCGGGGAGCTGTTTTTT.

Of note for this clone: A junction boundary mismatches the germline segment, possibly from a read error. The chain combines TRBV7-7 with TRBJ2-5; 7 nucleotides match TRBD1. CDR1 SSHAT and CDR2 FNYEAQ come from the germline V gene (reference sequence). The length of the CDR3 is 13 residues. DNA for the CDR3: TGTGCTAGCAGCCTGGGACAGCAGGAGACCCAGTACTTC. This gives the protein CASSLGQQETQYF.

V usage is TRBV7-9 and J usage is TRBJ2-2; the match to TRBD1 covers 8 bases. CDR1 and CDR2 from the germline V gene are SEHNR and FQNEAQ (reference sequence). The CDR3 totals 14 residues. The junction had 4 bases not matched to a gene; V was cut back by 5 bases and J by 5 bases. The CDR3 reads CASSPRQGTGELFF. The CDR3 region has the DNA TGTGCCAGCAGCCCCCGACAGGGGACCGGGGAGCTGTTTTTT.

This clone was observed a few times. The J gene is TRBJ2-7, the V gene TRBV9; 8 bases are shared with TRBD2. Germline values: CDR1 SGDLS, CDR2 YYNGEE. The CDR3 is 15 amino acids. V dropped 3 bases and J dropped 1; count of bases not matched to a gene: 6. The CDR3 sequence: CASSAEAGDSYEQYF. In DNA form, the CDR3 reads TGTGCCAGCAGCGCAGAAGCGGGAGATTCCTACGAGCAGTACTTC.

In its sample, this clone was seen once. V usage is TRBV19 and J usage is TRBJ1-1, with TRBD1 identical over 11 bases. With 5 bases clipped from V and 4 bases from J, the junction kept 9 bases outside the gene matches. The CDR3 extends over 16 amino acids. In germline, CDR1 is LNHDA, CDR2 SQIVND (reference sequence). CDR3 bases: TGTGCCAGTAGTTCACCGGGACAGGGGGTATTCACTGAAGCTTTCTTT. It yields the protein CASSSPGQGVFTEAFF.

The chain combines TRBV6-1 with TRBJ1-2; 7 nucleotides agree with TRBD1. CDR1 and CDR2 from the germline V gene are MNHNS and SASEGT. After removal of 1 base from V and 5 bases from J, the junction contained 1 base not matched to a gene. CDR3 length: 13 residues. In DNA form, the CDR3 reads TGTGCCAGCAGTGAAGGCAGGGGGTATGGCTACACCTTC. It translates to CASSEGRGYGYTF.

The chain recombines TRBV29-1 with TRBJ2-2; the match to TRBD1 covers 8 bases. Germline V gene lookup returns CDR1 SQVTM and CDR2 ANQGSEA. The trim removed 7 bases at V and 6 bases at J, leaving 7 bases unmatched. The CDR3 has 13 residues. CDR3 in amino acids: CSGDRGFAGELFF. The DNA of the CDR3 is TGCAGCGGAGACAGGGGATTCGCCGGGGAGCTGTTTTTT.

This chain uses TRBV7-9 with TRBJ2-3, with D possibly TRBD2 on 5 matching bases. Trimming removed 10 bases from V and 0 bases from J, with 11 bases in between. Germline-derived CDR1 and CDR2 are SEHNR and FQNEAQ (reference sequence). The CDR3 length is 13 residues. The CDR3 protein is CAKGSPSTDTQYF. The CDR3 DNA sequence: TGTGCCAAAGGGAGTCCTAGCACAGATACGCAGTATTTT.

The rearrangement links TRBV5-1 to TRBJ1-5; 8 bases are shared with TRBD1. V lost 7 bases to trimming and J lost 0 bases; unmatched junction nucleotides: 12. The CDR3 has 17 amino acids. The germline V gene has CDR1 SGHRS and CDR2 YFSETQ. In DNA form, the CDR3 reads TGCGCCAGCGGATCAGGACGACAGGGGCTTAGCAATCAGCCCCAGCATTTT. It codes for CASGSGRQGLSNQPQHF.

In the case of this clone: The junction shows a germline mismatch at one end, possibly a read error. The V and J genes are TRBV10-3 and TRBJ1-4; maybe TRBD1 (5 bases). This CDR3 region has 13 residues. Germline CDR1 and CDR2: ENHRY and SYGVKD. Written as DNA, the CDR3 is TGCGCCATCGCGGGGGGAGTTTTTGAAAAACTGTTTTTT. Its protein is CAIAGGVFEKLFF.